This TCR beta chain was obtained from a study of early T cells in non-severe SARS-CoV-2 infection. Study findings and constraints: CD4 and private specificities were missed by VDJdb matching, which favored anti-spike CD8 responses.

This clonotype was counted many times. The antigen is undetermined. Researchers attached unique molecular identifiers to individual cDNA molecules. MiXCR, applied by TCRdb to the 5' RACE reads, yields one record per CDR3 protein. The sample consists of roughly 16,000 distinct CDR3 sequences, around 5.6% of them appearing once. Germline CDR1 is ENHRY and CDR2 is SYGVKD. Between the trimmed V and J ends, which lost 2 bases and 6 bases, there was a span of 10 bases. There are 13 residues in the CDR3. The sequence derives from an adult who was a healthcare worker with PCR-confirmed SARS-CoV-2 infection or an uninfected control (not recorded which). The chain carries TRBV10-3 and TRBJ1-2; TRBD1 might be the D (6 bases). The sample consisted of whole blood, taken at baseline. CDR3 nucleotide sequence: TGTGCCATCAGTGAGATAAGACAGGATGGCTACACCTTC. Amino acid sequence: CAISEIRQDGYTF.